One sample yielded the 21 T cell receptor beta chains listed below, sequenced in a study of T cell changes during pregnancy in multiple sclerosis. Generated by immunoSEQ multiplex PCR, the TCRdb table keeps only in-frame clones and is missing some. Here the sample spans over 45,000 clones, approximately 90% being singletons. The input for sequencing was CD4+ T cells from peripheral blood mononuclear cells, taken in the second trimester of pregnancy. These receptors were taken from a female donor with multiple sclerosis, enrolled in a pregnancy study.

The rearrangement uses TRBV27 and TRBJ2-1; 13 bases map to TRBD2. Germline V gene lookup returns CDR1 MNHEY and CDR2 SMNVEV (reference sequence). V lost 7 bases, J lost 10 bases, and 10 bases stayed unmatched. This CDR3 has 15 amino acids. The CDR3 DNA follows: TGTGCCAGCATTAAGTGGGGGACTAGCGGGATCGAGCAGTTCTTC. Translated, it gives CASIKWGTSGIEQFF.

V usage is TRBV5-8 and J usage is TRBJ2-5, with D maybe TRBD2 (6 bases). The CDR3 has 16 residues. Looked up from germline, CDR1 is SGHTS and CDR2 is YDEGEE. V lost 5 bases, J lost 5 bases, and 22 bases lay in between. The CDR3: CASRFRAAGLEETQYF. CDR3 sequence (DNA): TGTGCCAGCAGATTCAGGGCAGCGGGTTTGGAGGAGACCCAGTACTTC.

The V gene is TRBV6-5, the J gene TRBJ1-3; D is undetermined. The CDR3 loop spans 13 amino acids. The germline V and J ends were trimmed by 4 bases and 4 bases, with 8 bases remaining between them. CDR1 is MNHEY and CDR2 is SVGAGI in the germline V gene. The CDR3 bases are TGTGCCAGCAGTTCCCCTACGGGAAACACCATATATTTT. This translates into CASSSPTGNTIYF.

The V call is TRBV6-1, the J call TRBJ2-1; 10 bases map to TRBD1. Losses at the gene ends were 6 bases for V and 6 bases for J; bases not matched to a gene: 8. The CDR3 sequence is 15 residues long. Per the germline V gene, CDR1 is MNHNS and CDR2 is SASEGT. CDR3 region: CASRGTGEPVNEQFF. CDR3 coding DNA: TGTGCCAGCAGGGGGACAGGGGAGCCGGTCAATGAGCAGTTCTTC.

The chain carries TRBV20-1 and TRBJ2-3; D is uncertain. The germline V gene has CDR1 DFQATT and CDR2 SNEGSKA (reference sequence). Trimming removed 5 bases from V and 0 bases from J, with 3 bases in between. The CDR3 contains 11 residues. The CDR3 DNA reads TGCAGTGCTTCTAGCACAGATACGCAGTATTTT. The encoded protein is CSASSTDTQYF.

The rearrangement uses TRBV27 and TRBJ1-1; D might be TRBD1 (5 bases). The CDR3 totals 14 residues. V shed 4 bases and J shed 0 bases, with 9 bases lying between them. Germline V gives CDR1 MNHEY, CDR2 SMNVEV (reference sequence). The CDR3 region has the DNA TGTGCCAGCAGTTGGGGGGGTGTGAACACTGAAGCTTTCTTT. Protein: CASSWGGVNTEAFF.

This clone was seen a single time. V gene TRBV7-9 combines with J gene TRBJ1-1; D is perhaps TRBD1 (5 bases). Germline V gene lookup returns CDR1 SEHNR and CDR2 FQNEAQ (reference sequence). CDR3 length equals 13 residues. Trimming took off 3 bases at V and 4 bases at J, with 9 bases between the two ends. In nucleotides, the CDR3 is TGTGCCAGCAGCTTTGACAGCTCCACTGAAGCTTTCTTT. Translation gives CASSFDSSTEAFF.

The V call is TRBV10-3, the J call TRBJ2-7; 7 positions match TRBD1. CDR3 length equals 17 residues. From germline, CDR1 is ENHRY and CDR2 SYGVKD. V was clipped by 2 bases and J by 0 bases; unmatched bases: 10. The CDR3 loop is CAISETGPGTASYEQYF. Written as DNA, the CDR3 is TGTGCCATCAGTGAGACCGGGCCCGGGACAGCCTCCTACGAGCAGTACTTC.

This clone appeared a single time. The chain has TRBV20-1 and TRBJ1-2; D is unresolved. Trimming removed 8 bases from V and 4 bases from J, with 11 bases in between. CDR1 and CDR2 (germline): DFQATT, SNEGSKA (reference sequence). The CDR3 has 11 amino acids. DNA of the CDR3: TGCAGTCTCTCAGACTCCTATGGCTACACCTTC. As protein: CSLSDSYGYTF.

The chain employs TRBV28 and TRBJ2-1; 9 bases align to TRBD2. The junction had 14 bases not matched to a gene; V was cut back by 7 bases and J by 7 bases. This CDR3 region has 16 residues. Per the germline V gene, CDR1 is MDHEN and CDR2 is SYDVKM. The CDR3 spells CASTLVPSGINNEQFF. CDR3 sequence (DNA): TGTGCCAGCACCCTGGTGCCTAGCGGGATTAATAATGAGCAGTTCTTC.

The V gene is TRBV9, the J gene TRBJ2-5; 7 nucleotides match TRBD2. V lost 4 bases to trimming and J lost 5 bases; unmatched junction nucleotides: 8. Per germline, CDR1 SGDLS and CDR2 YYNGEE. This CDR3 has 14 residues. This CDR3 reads CASSYGEGRETQYF. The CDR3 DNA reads TGTGCCAGCAGCTACGGGGAGGGCCGTGAGACCCAGTACTTC.

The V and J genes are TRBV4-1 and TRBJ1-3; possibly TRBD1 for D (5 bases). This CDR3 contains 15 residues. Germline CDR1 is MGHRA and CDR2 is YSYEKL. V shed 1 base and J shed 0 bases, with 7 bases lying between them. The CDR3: CASSQAGGSGNTIYF. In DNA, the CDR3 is TGCGCCAGCAGCCAAGCGGGGGGCTCTGGAAACACCATATATTTT.

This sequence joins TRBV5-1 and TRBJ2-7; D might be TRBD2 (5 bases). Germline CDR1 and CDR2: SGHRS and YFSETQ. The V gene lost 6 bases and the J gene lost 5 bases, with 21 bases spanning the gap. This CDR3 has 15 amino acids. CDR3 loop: CASTHSTGRTHEQYF. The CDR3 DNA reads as TGCGCCAGCACCCACTCCACTGGGCGGACTCACGAGCAGTACTTC.

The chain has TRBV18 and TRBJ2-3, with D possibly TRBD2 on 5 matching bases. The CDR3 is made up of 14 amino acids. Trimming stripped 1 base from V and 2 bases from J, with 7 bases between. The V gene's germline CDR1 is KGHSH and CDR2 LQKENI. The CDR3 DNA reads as TGTGCCAGCTCACCACAGACTAACACAGATACGCAGTATTTT. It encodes CASSPQTNTDTQYF.

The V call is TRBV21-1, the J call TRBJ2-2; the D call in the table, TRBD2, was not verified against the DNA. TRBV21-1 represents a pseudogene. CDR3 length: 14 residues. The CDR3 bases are TGTGCCAGCAGCACTAAATCTAGCGCCGGGGAGCTGTTTTTT. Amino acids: CASSTKSSAGELFF.

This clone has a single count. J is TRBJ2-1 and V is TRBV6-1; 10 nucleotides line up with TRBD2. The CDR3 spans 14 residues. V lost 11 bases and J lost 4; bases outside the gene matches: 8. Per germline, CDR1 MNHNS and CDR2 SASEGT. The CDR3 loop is CAGSGLAQYNEQFF. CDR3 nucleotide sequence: TGTGCCGGATCGGGACTAGCGCAATACAATGAGCAGTTCTTC.

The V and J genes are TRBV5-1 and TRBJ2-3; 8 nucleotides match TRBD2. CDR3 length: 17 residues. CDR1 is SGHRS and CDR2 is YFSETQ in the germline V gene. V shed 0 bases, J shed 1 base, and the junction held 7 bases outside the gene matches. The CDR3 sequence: CASSLAMSAGGTDTQYF. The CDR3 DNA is TGCGCCAGCAGCTTGGCCATGTCAGCGGGGGGCACAGATACGCAGTATTTT.

The CDR3 here is CASSPMSGSGRNSPLHF. CDR3 nucleotide sequence: TGTGCCAGCTCACCGATGTCTGGGTCAGGGAGGAATTCACCCCTCCACTTT. V is TRBV18 and J is TRBJ1-6; maybe TRBD1 (5 bases). The CDR3 has 17 amino acids. The germline CDR1 and CDR2 sequences are KGHSH and LQKENI. Between the trimmed V and J ends, which lost 3 bases and 7 bases, there was a span of 19 bases.

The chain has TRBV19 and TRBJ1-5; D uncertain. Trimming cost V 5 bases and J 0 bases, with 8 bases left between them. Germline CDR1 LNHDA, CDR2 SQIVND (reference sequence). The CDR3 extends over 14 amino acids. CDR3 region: CASSGQVSNQPQHF. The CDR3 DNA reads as TGTGCCAGTAGTGGGCAGGTTAGCAATCAGCCCCAGCATTTT.

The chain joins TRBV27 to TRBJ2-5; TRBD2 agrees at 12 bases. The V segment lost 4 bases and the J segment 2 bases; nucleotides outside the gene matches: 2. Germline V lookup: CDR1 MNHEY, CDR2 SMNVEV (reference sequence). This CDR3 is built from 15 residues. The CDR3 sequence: CASSYLAGGQETQYF. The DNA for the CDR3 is TGTGCCAGCAGTTACCTAGCGGGGGGGCAAGAGACCCAGTACTTC.

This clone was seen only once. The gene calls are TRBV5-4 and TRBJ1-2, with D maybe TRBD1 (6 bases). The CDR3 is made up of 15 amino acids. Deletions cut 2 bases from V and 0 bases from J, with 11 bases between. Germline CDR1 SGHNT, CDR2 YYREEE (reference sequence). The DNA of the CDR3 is TGTGCCAGCAGCTTCCCGGGACAAGCTAACTATGGCTACACCTTC. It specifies CASSFPGQANYGYTF.